The 13 T cell receptor beta chains below all came from one sample that was sequenced in a study of T cells after posttransplantation cyclophosphamide. Only in-frame clones appear in the TCRdb table, and some are missing; sequencing was by immunoSEQ multiplex PCR. The repertoire includes roughly 18,000 clones, less than 85% of them detected once, and 9.1% sits in the top ten. The sample comprised memory CD4+ T cells sorted from blood. The receptors derive from a man aged 30 to 39 in good health and a related stem cell transplant donor.

The rearrangement links TRBV11-2 to TRBJ2-3, with 7 bases that match TRBD1. Germline values: CDR1 SGHAT, CDR2 FQNNGV. J was trimmed by 0 bases and V by 8 bases; bases with no gene match: 8. The CDR3 covers 15 residues. For the CDR3, the DNA is TGTGCCAGCTCACCGTGGACAGGAAGCACAGATACGCAGTATTTT. Amino acid sequence: CASSPWTGSTDTQYF.

This clone came up once. The genes are TRBV14 and TRBJ2-7; a weak D match, TRBD1 (6 bases). The CDR3 is 12 amino acids. The V gene's germline CDR1 is SGHDN and CDR2 FVKESK. Between the trimmed V and J ends, which lost 5 bases and 4 bases, there was a span of 9 bases. The DNA of the CDR3 is TGTGCCAGCAGCTGGACAGTTTACGAGCAGTACTTC. Amino acids: CASSWTVYEQYF. Looking up the rest from reference TRBV14 and TRBJ2-7 gives the full variable domain: EAGVTQFPSHSVIEKGQTVTLRCDPISGHDNLYWYRRVMGKEIKFLLHFVKESKQDESGMPNNRFLAERTGGTYSTLKVQPAELEDSGVYFCASSWTVYEQYFGPGTRLTVT.

The chain is built from TRBV19 and TRBJ1-2, with a possible D match to TRBD1 (5 bases). This CDR3 spans 12 amino acids. With 8 bases removed from V and 5 bases from J, the gap between germline ends came to 12 bases. Germline loops: CDR1 LNHDA, CDR2 SQIVND (reference sequence). The CDR3 coding sequence is TGTGCCAGTCATGGCGGGGGGTATGGCTACACCTTC. It specifies CASHGGGYGYTF.

The V call is TRBV4-2, the J call TRBJ2-7, with TRBD2 identical over 7 bases. The ends lost 0 bases at V and 0 bases at J; junction bases unmatched: 2. Germline CDR1 and CDR2: LGHNA and YNFKEQ. CDR3 size: 15 residues. The CDR3 DNA sequence: TGTGCCAGCAGCCAAGAACTAGCGAGCTCCTACGAGCAGTACTTC. This translates into CASSQELASSYEQYF.

This clone was counted a few times. The genes are TRBV19 and TRBJ1-2, with 10 bases matching TRBD1. Germline V gene lookup returns CDR1 LNHDA and CDR2 SQIVND (reference sequence). CDR3 size: 15 residues. V trimming: 10 bases; J trimming: 2 bases; junction bases outside the gene matches: 10. The DNA of the CDR3 is TGTGCCACTTCTAACCGGGGACAGGGGAACTATGGCTACACCTTC. Its protein product is CATSNRGQGNYGYTF.

The chain carries TRBV6-5 and TRBJ1-2, with 11 bases aligning to TRBD1. The CDR3 spans 15 residues. The ends lost 4 bases at V and 4 bases at J; junction bases unmatched: 5. Looked up from germline, CDR1 is MNHEY and CDR2 is SVGAGI. CDR3 sequence reads: CASSWGTGGIYGYTF. CDR3 DNA sequence: TGTGCCAGCAGTTGGGGGACAGGGGGTATCTATGGCTACACCTTC.

This clone was recorded only once. The V gene is TRBV6-5, the J gene TRBJ2-3; D possibly corresponds to TRBD2 (6 bases). Trimming took off 4 bases at V and 9 bases at J, with 11 bases between the two ends. Germline V gene data show CDR1 as MNHEY and CDR2 as SVGAGI. This CDR3 has 12 residues. The CDR3 spells CASSSTGDTQYF. CDR3 coding DNA: TGTGCCAGCAGTTCGACGGGAGACACGCAGTATTTT.

The chain combines TRBV4-2 with TRBJ2-3; 7 positions match TRBD2. CDR1 and CDR2 from the germline V gene are LGHNA and YNFKEQ. The J segment lost 1 base and the V segment lost 0 bases, leaving 22 bases of the junction unmatched. The CDR3 spans 22 residues. In DNA, the CDR3 is TGTGCCAGCAGCCAAGAGGGGGGTCGCGGGGGAGAGGTACGGTGGGGCACAGATACGCAGTATTTT. Translating gives CASSQEGGRGGEVRWGTDTQYF.

The chain carries TRBV29-1 and TRBJ2-7; no reliable D call. The V end lost 4 bases, the J end lost 5 bases, and 12 bases lay between the germline ends. The CDR3 is 12 residues long. Germline V gene sequence: CDR1 SQVTM, CDR2 ANQGSEA. Here the CDR3 reads CSVGTAGDEQYF. CDR3 in DNA: TGCAGCGTTGGAACGGCTGGAGACGAGCAGTACTTC.

The chain has TRBV6-6 and TRBJ2-3, with D hard to call. Trimming cost V 4 bases and J 4 bases, with 3 bases left between them. CDR1 is MNHNY, CDR2 SVGAGI, per germline (reference sequence). The length of the CDR3 is 11 residues. CDR3 protein: CASSLADTQYF. As DNA, the CDR3 is TGTGCCAGCAGTTTAGCAGATACGCAGTATTTT.

The CDR3 loop is CASSPGFISNQPQHF. The CDR3 DNA is TGTGCCAGCAGCCCCGGTTTTATTAGCAATCAGCCCCAGCATTTT. The chain links TRBV28 to TRBJ1-5; D is ambiguous. The CDR3 covers 15 residues. CDR1 MDHEN and CDR2 SYDVKM come from the germline V gene. V shed 6 bases and J shed 0 bases, with 12 bases lying between them.

V gene TRBV25-1 combines with J gene TRBJ2-1, with a weak D call TRBD2 (6 bases). Between the trimmed V and J ends, which lost 2 bases and 1 base, there was a span of 12 bases. The CDR3 totals 16 residues. Germline-derived CDR1 and CDR2 are MGHDK and SYGVNS. CDR3 nucleotides: TGTGCCAGCAGTGAAAATAAAGCGGGTTCCTACAATGAGCAGTTCTTC. Protein sequence: CASSENKAGSYNEQFF.

This clone has just one count. The V gene is TRBV21-1, the J gene TRBJ2-7; TRBD2 is the table's D call, not checked against the DNA. TRBV21-1 is tagged as a pseudogene. This CDR3 is built from 18 residues. For the CDR3, the DNA is TGTGCCAGCAGCAAATTGGCTGGGCGGGGGGAAGGTACGAACGAGCAGTACTTC. Encoded protein: CASSKLAGRGEGTNEQYF.